This TCR beta chain was retrieved from a study of blood T cell repertoires in COVID-19. About the study: COVID-19 samples, acute and convalescent, were from the United States, Italy and Spain. T cells, B-cell-depleted T cells, or PBMCs supplied cDNA or gDNA.

Authors' methods: Amplification of reference gene primers provided the estimated nucleated cell counts. Assay used: immunoSEQ multiplex PCR; TCRdb lists only in-frame clones, some missing. V, J and clone size are those of that table, while D and trimming were read from the DNA. The sample has roughly 90,000 clones, about 80% seen once; the top ten hold about a tenth. The origin of this receptor is a woman between 65 and 79 years old with acute or convalescent COVID-19. The sequencing input was peripheral blood.

CDR3 in DNA: TGTGCCAGCAGCGCCACCGACAGTGACGAGCAGTACTTC. It translates to CASSATDSDEQYF. This chain connects TRBV7-3 to TRBJ2-7; D is possibly TRBD1 (5 bases). There are 13 residues in the CDR3. The V and J ends lost 5 bases and 5 bases respectively, with 13 bases between them. The germline V gene encodes CDR1 SGHTA and CDR2 FQGTGA.